The 20 T cell receptor beta chains reported below all come from one sample, sequenced in a study of identical twins. TCRdb called the 5' RACE reads again in MiXCR, with one record for every CDR3 protein. The sample contains roughly 1,500,000 distinct CDR3 sequences, around 33% of which appear only once. Sequencing used cord blood. The source of these receptors is a newborn girl in good health.

This clonotype was counted a few times. The chain combines TRBV27 with TRBJ2-1, with D possibly matching TRBD1 (5 bases). Trimming pared 3 bases from V and 8 bases from J, leaving 11 bases between. The CDR3 extends over 13 amino acids. Germline V CDR1 and CDR2: MNHEY, SMNVEV (reference sequence). CDR3 nucleotides: TGTGCCAGCAGTTTGGTCAGGGCGGATGAGCAGTTCTTC. Amino acid sequence: CASSLVRADEQFF.

This clonotype was seen only a few times. The chain is built from TRBV6-1 and TRBJ2-4; TRBD2 matches at 11 bases. The J call could be wrong; TRBJ2-7 is a better fit for the DNA end. There are 14 residues in the CDR3. Germline CDR1 reads MNHNS; CDR2 reads SASEGT. CDR3 loop: CASRELAGVAEQYF. The CDR3 DNA reads TGTGCCAGCAGAGAACTAGCGGGAGTTGCCGAGCAGTACTTC.

The V and J genes are TRBV10-2 and TRBJ2-4, with 11 nucleotides matching TRBD2. The junction had 10 bases not matched to a gene; V was cut back by 5 bases and J by 13 bases. Per germline, CDR1 WSHSY and CDR2 SAAADI. This CDR3 is 14 amino acids long. CDR3 sequence (DNA): TGCGCCAGCAGTCCTAGCGGGAGGATAAGTGAGCAGTACTTC. Translated: CASSPSGRISEQYF.

CDR3 DNA sequence: TGTGCCAGCGGCAGCCACACAGGTTCTTCACCCCTCCACTTT. This encodes CASGSHTGSSPLHF. The V and J genes are TRBV7-9 and TRBJ1-6, with D perhaps TRBD1 (5 bases). Trimming pared 8 bases from V and 9 bases from J, leaving 17 bases between. Germline V gene sequence: CDR1 SEHNR, CDR2 FQNEAQ (reference sequence). The CDR3 length is 14 residues.

The rearrangement uses TRBV20-1 and TRBJ2-1; 10 bases agree with TRBD1. CDR3 length: 15 residues. Per germline, CDR1 DFQATT and CDR2 SNEGSKA (reference sequence). The junction had 6 bases not matched to a gene; V was cut back by 5 bases and J by 2 bases. CDR3 DNA sequence: TGCAGTGCTCTTAGGACAGGGGGGACCTACAATGAGCAGTTCTTC. Residues: CSALRTGGTYNEQFF.

The table lists this clonotype with many counts. The rearrangement joins TRBV28 to TRBJ2-7; D ambiguous. Germline V gene sequence: CDR1 MDHEN, CDR2 SYDVKM. Trimming took off 3 bases at V and 4 bases at J, with 13 bases between the two ends. The CDR3 consists of 14 residues. CDR3 in DNA: TGTGCCAGCAGTTTGAGCGTCGGCCTTTACGAGCAGTACTTC. It codes for CASSLSVGLYEQYF.

The chain employs TRBV29-1 and TRBJ2-1, with D tentatively TRBD1 or TRBD2 (5 bases each). The germline gives CDR1 SQVTM, CDR2 ANQGSEA. This CDR3 is 14 amino acids long. CDR3 protein: CRVPGAALYNEQFF. As DNA, the CDR3 is TGCAGGGTTCCCGGGGCGGCCCTATACAATGAGCAGTTCTTC.

This clonotype was found a few times. The CDR3 DNA reads as TGCAGCGTTGCCCGCGCCCTTATGAACACTGAAGCTTTCTTT. It specifies CSVARALMNTEAFF. The chain recombines TRBV29-1 with TRBJ1-1, with unresolved D. Per germline, CDR1 SQVTM and CDR2 ANQGSEA. V was clipped by 4 bases and J by 0 bases, with 12 bases between them. The CDR3 runs to 14 residues.

This chain links TRBV28 with TRBJ2-1, with TRBD1 matching over 8 bases. Germline CDR1 MDHEN, CDR2 SYDVKM. Trimming cost V 4 bases and J 8 bases; bases outside gene matches: 7. This CDR3 contains 14 residues. CDR3 DNA sequence: TGTGCCAGCAGTTCACTGACAGGGGACCATGAGCAGTTCTTC. Translation gives CASSSLTGDHEQFF.

This clonotype was counted once. Mismatch with germline at one junction end may stem from a read error. This chain links TRBV10-2 with TRBJ2-4; 11 bases match TRBD2. In germline, CDR1 is WSHSY, CDR2 SAAADI. CDR3 size: 17 residues. Here the CDR3 reads CASSFSGGAGAKNIQYF. CDR3 nucleotide sequence: TGCGCCAGCAGCTTTAGCGGGGGGGCCGGGGCCAAGAACATTCAGTACTTC.

The rearrangement uses TRBV7-9 and TRBJ2-3, with 13 bases identical to TRBD2. The CDR3 loop spans 17 amino acids. Germline CDR1 SEHNR, CDR2 FQNEAQ (reference sequence). The V segment lost 5 bases and the J segment 3 bases; nucleotides outside the gene matches: 8. This chain's CDR3 is CASSPTRLAGGTDTQYF. The DNA for the CDR3 is TGTGCCAGCAGCCCTACACGACTAGCGGGGGGAACAGATACGCAGTATTTT.

This clonotype turned up a few times. The V call is TRBV9, the J call TRBJ2-1, with TRBD2 matching 14 bases. Trimming took 4 bases from V and 9 from J; bases not matched to a gene: 9. CDR1 and CDR2 (germline): SGDLS, YYNGEE. This CDR3 comprises 16 residues. The CDR3, as DNA: TGTGCCAGCAGCACACGGACTAGCGGGGGGTTAACTGAGCAGTTCTTC. It is translated as CASSTRTSGGLTEQFF. The variable domain in full, with the rest retrieved from reference TRBV9 and TRBJ2-1, is DSGVTQTPKHLITATGQRVTLRCSPRSGDLSVYWYQQSLDQGLQFLIQYYNGEERAKGNILERFSAQQFPDLHSELNLSSLELGDSALYFCASSTRTSGGLTEQFFGPGTRLTVL.

This clonotype was seen only a few times. The chain has TRBV3-1 and TRBJ1-2; 7 bases map to TRBD1. V gave up 0 bases and J gave up 3 bases; unmatched junction bases: 4. This CDR3 spans 15 amino acids. Germline V gene sequence: CDR1 LGHDT, CDR2 YNNKEL (reference sequence). In DNA, the CDR3 is TGTGCCAGCAGCCAAGAACAGGGGCCTCACTATGGCTACACCTTC. Translating it yields CASSQEQGPHYGYTF.

This clonotype was observed once. The rearrangement uses TRBV29-1 and TRBJ1-5, with D perhaps matching TRBD1 (5 bases). The CDR3 covers 13 residues. Germline CDR1 and CDR2: SQVTM and ANQGSEA. Deletions cut 4 bases from V and 5 bases from J, with 12 bases between. The CDR3 nucleotides read TGCAGCGTTGGGGCAGGGAGGGATCAGCCCCAGCATTTT. It translates to CSVGAGRDQPQHF. Filled out from reference TRBV29-1 and TRBJ1-5, the complete variable domain reads SAVISQKPSRDICQRGTSLTIQCQVDSQVTMMFWYRQQPGQSLTLIATANQGSEATYESGFVIDKFPISRPNLTFSTLTVSNMSPEDSSIYLCSVGAGRDQPQHFGDGTRLSIL.

This clonotype occurred a few times. The chain links TRBV28 to TRBJ1-5; 10 bases align to TRBD1. The CDR3 loop spans 14 amino acids. V shed 5 bases and J 6 bases; nucleotides not matched to a gene: 4. Germline lookup yields CDR1 MDHEN and CDR2 SYDVKM. As DNA, the CDR3 is TGTGCCAGCAGTCAGACAGGGGGCACTCAGCCCCAGCATTTT. This encodes CASSQTGGTQPQHF.

The V and J genes are TRBV28 and TRBJ2-1, with D perhaps TRBD1 or TRBD2 (5 bases each). Looked up from germline, CDR1 is MDHEN and CDR2 is SYDVKM. V was trimmed by 5 bases and J by 5 bases, leaving 16 bases between them. CDR3 length: 15 residues. CDR3 nucleotides: TGTGCCAGCAGTCCCTGGGACCCCCCAAACAATGAGCAGTTCTTC. Protein: CASSPWDPPNNEQFF.

About this clonotype itself: A much bigger clone sits one base away, suggesting this may be a read error. J is TRBJ2-3 and V is TRBV6-5; either TRBD1 or TRBD2 may supply D (5 bases each). This CDR3 is 14 amino acids long. Germline V lookup: CDR1 MNHEY, CDR2 SVGAGI. CDR3 loop: CASRWGSSTGTQYF. CDR3 in DNA: TGTGCCAGCAGATGGGGGTCTAGCACAGGTACGCAGTATTTT.

This rearrangement joins TRBV12-3 or TRBV12-4 to TRBJ2-5, with 7 bases lining up with TRBD2. The length of the CDR3 is 16 residues. Trimming removed 4 bases from V and 0 bases from J; junction bases left unmatched: 8. The DNA for the CDR3 is TGTGCCAGCAGTTCCCCCGAGGCGGGGGACCAAGAGACCCAGTACTTC. Protein: CASSSPEAGDQETQYF.

This clonotype was counted only a few times. The genes are TRBV25-1 and TRBJ2-1; D ambiguous. This CDR3 contains 11 residues. Trimming cost V 2 bases and J 6 bases, with 2 bases left between them. Germline CDR1 reads MGHDK; CDR2 reads SYGVNS. The DNA for the CDR3 is TGTGCCAGCAGTGAAATCAATGAGCAGTTCTTC. Protein: CASSEINEQFF.

About this clonotype itself: At one of its ends the junction is not consistent with the germline gene, which may arise from a read error. CDR3 sequence (DNA): TGTGCCAGCGGTTACTCAAATCGAGGGGGCGTTCAGCCCCAGCATTTT. Translating it yields CASGYSNRGGVQPQHF. The gene calls are TRBV6-5 and TRBJ1-5, with 7 bases identical to TRBD1. Germline V lookup: CDR1 MNHEY, CDR2 SVGAGI. This CDR3 comprises 16 residues.